The 10 T cell receptor beta chains listed next were all sequenced from one sample in a study of T cells in Graves' hyperthyroidism and ophthalmopathy. The TCR beta CDR3 regions underwent amplification using RNA transcripts as the source. A set of HTBI primers served as the primers for a first-round RT-PCR of the TCR CDR3. TCRdb reprocessed the multiplex PCR reads via MiXCR and lists one record per CDR3 protein. The repertoire has some 320,000 distinct CDR3 sequences, roughly 13% of them found once; the top ten carry roughly 33%. Input material: blood. The receptors derive from a woman in her thirties or forties with Graves' ophthalmopathy.

The CDR3 DNA sequence: TGTGCCAGCAGCGCCATAGAGGACTCTGGAAACACCATATATTTT. It is translated as CASSAIEDSGNTIYF. The J gene is TRBJ1-3, the V gene TRBV11-3; D uncertain. V was pared by 5 bases and J by 0 bases, with 11 bases between. This CDR3 has 15 amino acids. Per the germline V gene, CDR1 is SGHNT and CDR2 is YENEEA.

The chain carries TRBV18 and TRBJ2-5; no clear D gene. Germline V lookup: CDR1 KGHSH, CDR2 LQKENI. The CDR3 sequence is 13 residues long. Trimming removed 0 bases from V and 5 bases from J, with 7 bases in between. In DNA form, the CDR3 reads TGTGCCAGCTCACCACCGCTCGCCGAGACCCAGTACTTC. It codes for CASSPPLAETQYF.

The chain joins TRBV4-2 to TRBJ2-5, with D perhaps assigned TRBD1 or TRBD2 (5 bases each). The CDR3 has 16 residues. Germline CDR1 reads LGHNA; CDR2 reads YNFKEQ. Deletions cut 1 base from V and 5 bases from J, with 17 bases between. CDR3 protein: CASSQAFQGEGETQYF. The CDR3 DNA follows: TGTGCCAGCAGCCAAGCTTTTCAGGGAGAGGGTGAGACCCAGTACTTC.

This clonotype was seen many times. The rearrangement joins TRBV19 to TRBJ1-1; tentatively, D is TRBD1 (6 bases). CDR3 length equals 18 residues. Germline V gene data show CDR1 as LNHDA and CDR2 as SQIVND (reference sequence). The V end was cut by 7 bases, the J end by 1 base, with 25 bases between. This CDR3 reads CASKGVRGALRPNTEAFF. CDR3 DNA sequence: TGTGCCAGTAAGGGGGTTCGGGGGGCCTTAAGACCGAACACTGAAGCTTTCTTT.

This clonotype was seen ten or more times. The V call is TRBV7-9, the J call TRBJ1-1; 7 nucleotides agree with TRBD1. J gave up 9 bases and V 3 bases, and 10 bases lay outside the gene matches. Per germline, CDR1 SEHNR and CDR2 FQNEAQ (reference sequence). This CDR3 has 14 amino acids. The CDR3 DNA follows: TGTGCCAGCAGCTTTTCCGGAAAACAGGGGAAAGCTTTCTTT. This encodes CASSFSGKQGKAFF.

This clonotype was counted between two and nine times. The CDR3 reads CASSSGRTSHEQFF. In DNA, the CDR3 is TGTGCCAGTAGTTCCGGCCGGACATCCCATGAGCAGTTCTTC. The chain links TRBV19 to TRBJ2-1; TRBD1 might be the D (5 bases). V lost 5 bases, J lost 8 bases, and 16 bases lay in between. The germline V gene encodes CDR1 LNHDA and CDR2 SQIVND (reference sequence). The CDR3 consists of 14 residues.

This chain links TRBV9 with TRBJ2-1; 9 bases fit TRBD2. This CDR3 has 17 residues. Germline loops: CDR1 SGDLS, CDR2 YYNGEE. V shed 0 bases and J 5 bases; nucleotides not matched to a gene: 9. The CDR3 nucleotides are TGTGCCAGCAGCGTAGCTCTAGCGGGGCGGGAGGACAATGAGCAGTTCTTC. This gives the protein CASSVALAGREDNEQFF.

The V and J genes are TRBV20-1 and TRBJ2-7, with TRBD2 matching 8 bases. The germline gives CDR1 DFQATT, CDR2 SNEGSKA (reference sequence). With 6 bases clipped from V and 2 bases from J, the junction kept 12 bases outside the gene matches. This CDR3 has 15 amino acids. The CDR3 region is CSAPLTGGLTYEQYF. As DNA, the CDR3 is TGCAGTGCCCCCCTTACGGGGGGGTTAACCTACGAGCAGTACTTC.

As regards this clonotype: A read error may be the cause here, since a much bigger clone is one base away. CDR3 in amino acids: CAGSFSRQPQHF. The CDR3 nucleotides are TGTGCCGGCAGCTTCTCGAGGCAGCCCCAGCATTTT. J is TRBJ1-5 and V is TRBV7-2; D not certain. The germline V gene has CDR1 SGHTA and CDR2 FQGNSA. The CDR3 loop spans 12 amino acids.

In its sample, this clonotype was seen many times. This chain uses TRBV24-1 with TRBJ2-1, with TRBD2 matching over 10 bases. The CDR3 extends over 21 amino acids. CDR1 KGHDR and CDR2 SFDVKD come from the germline V gene. The V and J ends lost 4 bases and 0 bases, in that order; junction bases with no gene match: 17. CDR3 in amino acids: CATSDGPGLAGALSSYNEQFF. For the CDR3, the DNA is TGTGCCACCAGTGACGGACCCGGGCTAGCGGGGGCCCTAAGCTCCTACAATGAGCAGTTCTTC.